The present TCR beta chain was sequenced within a study of OX40 agonist ivuxolimab in advanced cancers. Looking at the study overall: An agonistic human IgG2 monoclonal antibody against OX40 (CD134) was given. At 82.7% male, the cohort had a mean age of 60 years, ranging from about 20 to 90.

Measured with immunoSEQ multiplex PCR; TCRdb has only the in-frame clones, and not every one. The repertoire holds about 18,000 clones, with 70% to 90% as singletons. The V end lost 4 bases, the J end lost 0 bases, and 2 bases lay between the germline ends. CDR1 is SGHRS, CDR2 YFSETQ, per germline. The CDR3 is 11 residues long. A remark on this clone: What it binds is not known.

The study, taken as a whole, reports: Both CD4+ and CD8+ T cell populations in blood had undergone clonal expansion by week 6 at 0.1 to 3.0 mg/kg. Among the nonresponders, some also had low normalized T-cell clonal expansion.

The V and J genes are TRBV5-1 and TRBJ2-7, with D unresolved. Sequenced here: CD4+ or CD8+ T cells sorted from blood, sampled in a trial of the OX40 agonist ivuxolimab. This clonotype originated in an adult with an advanced solid tumor such as melanoma, head and neck, liver or kidney cancer. CDR3 DNA: TGCGCCAGCAGCCCCTCCTACGAGCAGTACTTC. As protein: CASSPSYEQYF.